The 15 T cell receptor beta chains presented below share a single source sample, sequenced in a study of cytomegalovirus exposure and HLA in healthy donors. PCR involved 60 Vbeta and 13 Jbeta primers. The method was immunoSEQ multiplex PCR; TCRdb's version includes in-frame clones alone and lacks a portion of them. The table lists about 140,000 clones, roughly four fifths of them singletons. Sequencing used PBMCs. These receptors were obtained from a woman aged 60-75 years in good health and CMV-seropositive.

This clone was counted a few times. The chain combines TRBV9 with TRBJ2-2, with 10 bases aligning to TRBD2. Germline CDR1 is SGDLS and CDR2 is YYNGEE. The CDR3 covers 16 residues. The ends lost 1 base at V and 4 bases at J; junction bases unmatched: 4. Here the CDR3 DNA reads TGTGCCAGCAGCGTACTAGCGGGAGTAATCACCGGGGAGCTGTTTTTT. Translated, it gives CASSVLAGVITGELFF.

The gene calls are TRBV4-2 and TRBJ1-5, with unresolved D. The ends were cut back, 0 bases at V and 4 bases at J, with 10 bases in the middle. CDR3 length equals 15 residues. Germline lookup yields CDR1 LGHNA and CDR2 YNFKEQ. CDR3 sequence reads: CASSQEPSLNQPQHF. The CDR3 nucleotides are TGTGCCAGCAGCCAAGAACCCAGTCTTAATCAGCCCCAGCATTTT.

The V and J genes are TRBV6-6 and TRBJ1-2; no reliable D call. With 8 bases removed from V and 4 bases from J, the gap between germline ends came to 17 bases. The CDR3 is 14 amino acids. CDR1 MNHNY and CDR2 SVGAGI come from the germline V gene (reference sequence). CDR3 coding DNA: TGTGCCAGCCGAGTGGTGTCTCTGATCTATGGCTACACCTTC. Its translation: CASRVVSLIYGYTF.

CDR3 sequence: CASSRRGYEQYF. In DNA form, the CDR3 reads TGTGCCAGCAGCCGCAGGGGGTACGAGCAGTACTTC. J is TRBJ2-7 and V is TRBV5-6; TRBD1 aligns across 7 bases. CDR1 and CDR2 from the germline V gene are SGHDT and YYEEEE. The CDR3 is 12 residues long. J lost 4 bases, V lost 4 bases, and 2 bases had no gene match.

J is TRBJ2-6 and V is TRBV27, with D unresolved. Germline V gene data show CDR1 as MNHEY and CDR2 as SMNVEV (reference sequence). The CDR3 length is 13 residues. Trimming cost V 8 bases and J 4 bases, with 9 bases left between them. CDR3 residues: CASRVVGANVLTF. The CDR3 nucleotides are TGTGCCAGCCGTGTAGTGGGGGCCAACGTCCTGACTTTC. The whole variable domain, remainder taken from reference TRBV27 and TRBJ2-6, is EAQVTQNPRYLITVTGKKLTVTCSQNMNHEYMSWYRQDPGLGLRQIYYSMNVEVTDKGDVPEGYKVSRKEKRNFPLILESPSPNQTSLYFCASRVVGANVLTFGAGSRLTVL.

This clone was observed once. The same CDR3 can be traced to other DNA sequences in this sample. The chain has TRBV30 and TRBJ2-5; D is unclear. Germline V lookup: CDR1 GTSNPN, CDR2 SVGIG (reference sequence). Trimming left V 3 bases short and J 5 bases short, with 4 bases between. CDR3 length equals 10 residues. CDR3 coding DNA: TGTGCCTGGAGCAGTGAGACCCAGTACTTC. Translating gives CAWSSETQYF.

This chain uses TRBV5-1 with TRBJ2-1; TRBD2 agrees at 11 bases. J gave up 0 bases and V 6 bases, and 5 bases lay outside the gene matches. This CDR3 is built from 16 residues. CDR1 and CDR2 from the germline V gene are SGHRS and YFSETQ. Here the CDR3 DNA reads TGCGCCAGCAATATAGCGGGAGGGAGCTCCTACAATGAGCAGTTCTTC. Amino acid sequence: CASNIAGGSSYNEQFF. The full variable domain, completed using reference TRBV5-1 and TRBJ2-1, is KAGVTQTPRYLIKTRGQQVTLSCSPISGHRSVSWYQQTPGQGLQFLFEYFSETQRNKGNFPGRFSGRQFSNSRSEMNVSTLELGDSALYLCASNIAGGSSYNEQFFGPGTRLTVL.

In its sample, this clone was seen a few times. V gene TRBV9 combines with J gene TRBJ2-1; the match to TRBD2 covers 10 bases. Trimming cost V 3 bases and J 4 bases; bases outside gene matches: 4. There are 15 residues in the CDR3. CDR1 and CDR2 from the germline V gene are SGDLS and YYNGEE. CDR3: CASSAELAGYNEQFF. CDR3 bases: TGTGCCAGCAGCGCAGAACTAGCGGGGTACAATGAGCAGTTCTTC.

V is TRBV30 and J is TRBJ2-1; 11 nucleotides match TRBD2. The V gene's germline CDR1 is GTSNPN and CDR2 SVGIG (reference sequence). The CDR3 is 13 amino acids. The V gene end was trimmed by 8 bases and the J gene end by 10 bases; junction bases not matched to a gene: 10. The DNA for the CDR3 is TGTGCCAGAACTAGCGGGAGTGTCAGAGAGCAGTTCTTC. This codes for CARTSGSVREQFF.

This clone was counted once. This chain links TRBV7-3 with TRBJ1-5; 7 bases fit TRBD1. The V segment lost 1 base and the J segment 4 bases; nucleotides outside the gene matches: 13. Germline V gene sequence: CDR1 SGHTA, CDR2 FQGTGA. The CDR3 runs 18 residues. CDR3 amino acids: CASSLKGQGGPKNQPQHF. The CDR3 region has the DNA TGTGCCAGCAGCTTAAAAGGCCAAGGGGGCCCCAAAAATCAGCCCCAGCATTTT.

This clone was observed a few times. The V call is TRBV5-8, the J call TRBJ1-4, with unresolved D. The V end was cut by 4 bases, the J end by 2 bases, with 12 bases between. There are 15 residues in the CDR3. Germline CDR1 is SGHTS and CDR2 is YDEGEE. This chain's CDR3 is CASSPITSTNEKLFF. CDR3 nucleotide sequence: TGTGCCAGCAGCCCGATCACAAGTACTAATGAAAAACTGTTTTTT.

DNA of the CDR3: TGTGCCAGCAGTCCCGACAGGGTTGAAGCTTTCTTT. This codes for CASSPDRVEAFF. This chain connects TRBV28 to TRBJ1-1; 7 bases map to TRBD1. CDR3 length: 12 residues. Germline V lookup: CDR1 MDHEN, CDR2 SYDVKM. Unmatched junction bases numbered 4, after V lost 5 bases and J lost 7 bases. The whole variable domain, remainder taken from reference TRBV28 and TRBJ1-1, is DVKVTQSSRYLVKRTGEKVFLECVQDMDHENMFWYRQDPGLGLRLIYFSYDVKMKEKGDIPEGYSVSREKKERFSLILESASTNQTSMYLCASSPDRVEAFFGQGTRLTVV.

CDR3 nucleotides: TGTGCCAGCAGTTTATCCAGCGTAGGGGAGCTGTTTTTT. This gives the protein CASSLSSVGELFF. The chain links TRBV27 to TRBJ2-2; D unclear. Germline-derived CDR1 and CDR2 are MNHEY and SMNVEV (reference sequence). V was pared by 0 bases and J by 8 bases, with 7 bases between. The CDR3 is made up of 13 amino acids.

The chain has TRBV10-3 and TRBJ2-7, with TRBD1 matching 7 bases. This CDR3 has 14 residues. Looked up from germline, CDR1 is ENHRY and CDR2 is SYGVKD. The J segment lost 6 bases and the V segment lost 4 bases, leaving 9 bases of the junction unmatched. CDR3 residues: CAISVPGQAPEQYF. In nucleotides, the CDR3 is TGTGCCATCAGTGTCCCCGGACAGGCCCCCGAGCAGTACTTC.

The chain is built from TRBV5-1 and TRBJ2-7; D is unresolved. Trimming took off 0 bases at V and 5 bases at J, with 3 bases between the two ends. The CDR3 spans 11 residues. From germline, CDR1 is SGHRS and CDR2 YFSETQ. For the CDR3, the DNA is TGCGCCAGCAGCTTGGGTAACGAGCAGTACTTC. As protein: CASSLGNEQYF.